This entry features one TCR beta chain sequence. This clone was counted a few times. Its antigen has not been determined. The record has no base qualities; no much larger clone is one base away. These data originate in a study of blood T cell repertoires in COVID-19 (dated by TCRdb to between 2020 and 2021). As for the study more broadly: Samples from collaborators originated in the United States, Italy and Spain and spanned both the acute and convalescent phases of COVID-19. The material from the prospective study consisted of cDNA or gDNA derived from T cells, B-cell-depleted T cells, or PBMCs. Subjects who had been exposed to COVID-19, were actively infected with it, or had recovered from it provided the deeply sampled blood TCRbeta repertoires that made up the dataset. The repertoires were released in a freely available public database meant as a resource for research on the immune response to SARS-CoV-2. The samples were drawn from the first 160 participants of the ongoing ImmuneRACE study and from 1,200 or so subjects provided by 6 global collaborators. A de-identified subject ID, COVID-19 status, age in years and sex were almost always included in the sample metadata. Where HLA class I and class II types were available, the types were taken from metadata supplied by the sample provider, not from assay-based typing.

The collaborating institutions used their own protocols to collect whole blood in K2EDTA tubes. Collaborator samples were shipped for TCRbeta analysis as frozen whole blood, isolated PBMCs, or DNA extracted from either sample type. Points the paper makes about the study in general: The quantity of clinical and demographic metadata differed by source and by participant and was supplied without curation.

The germline V gene (reference sequence) specifies LNHDA as CDR1 and SQIVND as CDR2. The V and J ends are trimmed by 1 base and 1 base, leaving 7 bases between them. From the cysteine through the phenylalanine, the CDR3 covers 14 amino acids. Kept here is only the CDR3 DNA, which spans 42 bases and is read in frame from base 1. The immunoSEQ Assay, a bias-controlled multiplex PCR, was used to amplify TCRbeta CDR3 regions from genomic DNA. The authors' analysis ran thus. Within the assay, amplification of reference gene primers was used to estimate how many nucleated cells each sample contained. To quantify the absolute abundance of each unique TCRbeta CDR3 rearrangement, sequence reads were collapsed and filtered. For each sample, productive Simpson clonality was calculated by taking the square root of Simpson's diversity index across productive rearrangements. TCRdb retrieved this table from immuneACCESS and kept in-frame rearrangements only. Not all clones are present; in checked studies, unresolved V genes account for under half, and no reason is known for the remainder. V, J and clone size are those of that table, while D and trimming were read from the DNA. This sample has fewer than 250,000 clones in its table, and around 84% of those were observed once. In total, the top ten clones hold 3% of the sample.

The specimen sequenced was peripheral blood. The TCR was taken from a man between 60 and 75 years old with acute or convalescent COVID-19. This chain joins TRBV19 to TRBJ1-1; the D gene is perhaps TRBD1, on 5 matching bases. The DNA sequence reads TGTGCCAGTAGTATAGTTGGGGCGAACACTGAAGCTTTCTTT. It encodes CASSIVGANTEAFF.